This record concerns one T cell receptor beta chain sequence. The antigen is unknown. Germline V gene lookup returns CDR1 LNHDA and CDR2 SQIVND (reference sequence). Trimming removed 7 bases at V and 8 bases at J, with 14 bases between. There are 13 residues in the CDR3. Any history of autoimmune disease or systemic immunosuppression disqualified patients. The record originates from a study of OX40 agonist ivuxolimab in advanced cancers. Study-wide context: Ivuxolimab, an antibody that agonizes OX40 (CD134), was administered to the patients.

Study conclusions and caveats: CD8+ T cells (on average) carried more expanded clones than CD4+ T cells.

This table comes from immunoSEQ multiplex PCR, and its TCRdb copy is limited to in-frame clones, with some not included. The sample lists roughly 79,000 clones, roughly nine tenths occurring once. Sequences were derived from CD4+ or CD8+ T cells sorted from blood, sampled in a trial of the OX40 agonist ivuxolimab. This TCR was sampled from an adult with an advanced solid tumor such as melanoma, head and neck, liver or kidney cancer. The genes are TRBV19 and TRBJ1-4; the D gene is possibly TRBD1 (6 bases). Written as DNA, the CDR3 is TGTGCCAGTAAGGAACAGGGAGGCGAAAAACTGTTTTTT. Protein product: CASKEQGGEKLFF.